The clone carrying this T cell receptor (beta chain) has a handful of counts. The target antigen is unknown. The data stem from a study of T-cell memory formation after mild COVID-19. General study findings and limits: CD4+ contracting clones lay mainly in CM and EM, CD8+ ones in EMRA. Within pre-infection memory, some responding clones were found, suggesting cross-reactive memory joined. Clones from the second wave (peaking day 37) had unconfirmed SARS-CoV-2 specificity.

TCRdb passed the 5' RACE reads through MiXCR, listing each CDR3 protein once. The sample lists about 470,000 distinct CDR3 sequences, 15% to 20% occurring once. The source of this sequence is an adult woman who had mild COVID-19 (a few samples of this study predate the infection). Cell type and time point are not known. Sequencing was done on a sample of PBMCs or a T cell subset sorted from them (not recorded which).

This CDR3 is CATRQVGTGELFF. DNA for the CDR3: TGTGCCACCCGACAGGTGGGCACCGGGGAGCTGTTTTTT. The rearrangement uses TRBV15 and TRBJ2-2; a possible D gene is TRBD1 (6 bases). V lost 8 bases to trimming and J lost 4 bases, with 11 bases between them. Germline lookup yields CDR1 LNHNV and CDR2 YYDKDF (reference sequence). The CDR3 runs to 13 residues.